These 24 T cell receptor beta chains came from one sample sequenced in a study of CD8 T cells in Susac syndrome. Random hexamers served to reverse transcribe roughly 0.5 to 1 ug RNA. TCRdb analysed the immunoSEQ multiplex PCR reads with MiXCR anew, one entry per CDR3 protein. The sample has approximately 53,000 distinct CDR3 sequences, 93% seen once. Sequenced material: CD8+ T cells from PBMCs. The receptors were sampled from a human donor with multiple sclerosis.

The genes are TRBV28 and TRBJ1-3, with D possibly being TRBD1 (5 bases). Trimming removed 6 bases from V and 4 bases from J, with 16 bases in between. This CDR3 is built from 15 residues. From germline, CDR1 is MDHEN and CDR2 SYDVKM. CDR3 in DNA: TGTGCCAGCAGGCGGGACCGGGGCAGGGGAAACACCATATATTTT. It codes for CASRRDRGRGNTIYF.

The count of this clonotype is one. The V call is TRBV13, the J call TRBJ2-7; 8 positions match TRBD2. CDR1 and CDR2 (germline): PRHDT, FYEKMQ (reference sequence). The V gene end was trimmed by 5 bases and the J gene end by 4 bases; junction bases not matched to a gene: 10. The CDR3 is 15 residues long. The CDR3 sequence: CASSPPSGGAYEQYF. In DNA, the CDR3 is TGTGCCAGCAGCCCCCCCTCGGGGGGGGCTTACGAGCAGTACTTC.

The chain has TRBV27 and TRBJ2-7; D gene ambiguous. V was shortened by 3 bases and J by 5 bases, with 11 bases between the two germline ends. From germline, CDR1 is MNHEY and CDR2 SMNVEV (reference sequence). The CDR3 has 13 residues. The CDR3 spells CASSLGNEDEQYF. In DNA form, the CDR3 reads TGTGCCAGCAGTTTGGGGAATGAGGACGAGCAGTACTTC.

The chain's CDR3 is CSVEAAREQFF. The CDR3 bases are TGCAGCGTTGAAGCAGCCCGGGAGCAGTTCTTC. This sequence joins TRBV29-1 and TRBJ2-1; D unclear. The CDR3 spans 11 residues. Germline V gene lookup returns CDR1 SQVTM and CDR2 ANQGSEA. V was clipped by 1 base and J by 10 bases, with 8 bases between them.

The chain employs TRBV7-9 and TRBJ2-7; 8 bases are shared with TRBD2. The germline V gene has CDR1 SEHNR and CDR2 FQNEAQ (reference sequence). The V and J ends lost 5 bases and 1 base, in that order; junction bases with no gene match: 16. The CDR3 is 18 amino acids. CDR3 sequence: CASSTPPRARGESYEQYF. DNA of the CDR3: TGTGCCAGCAGCACACCTCCACGGGCGCGGGGGGAGTCCTACGAGCAGTACTTC.

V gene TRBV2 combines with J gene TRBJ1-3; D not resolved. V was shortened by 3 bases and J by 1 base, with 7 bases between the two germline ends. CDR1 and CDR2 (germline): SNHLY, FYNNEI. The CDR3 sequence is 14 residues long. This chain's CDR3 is CASSEEWSGNTIYF. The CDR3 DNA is TGTGCCAGCAGTGAGGAATGGTCTGGAAACACCATATATTTT.

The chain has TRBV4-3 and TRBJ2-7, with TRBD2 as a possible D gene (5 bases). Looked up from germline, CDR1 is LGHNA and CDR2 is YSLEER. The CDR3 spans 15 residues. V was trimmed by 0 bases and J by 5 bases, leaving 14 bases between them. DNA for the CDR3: TGCGCCAGCAGCCAAGACGAAATACGGGGTGACGAGCAGTACTTC. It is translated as CASSQDEIRGDEQYF.

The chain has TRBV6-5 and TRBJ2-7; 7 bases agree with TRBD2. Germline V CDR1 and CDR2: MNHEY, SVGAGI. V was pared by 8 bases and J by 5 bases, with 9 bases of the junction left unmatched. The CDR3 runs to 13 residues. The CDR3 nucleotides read TGTGCCAGCCACCGCGGGGGAGGGGACGAGCAGTACTTC. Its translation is CASHRGGGDEQYF.

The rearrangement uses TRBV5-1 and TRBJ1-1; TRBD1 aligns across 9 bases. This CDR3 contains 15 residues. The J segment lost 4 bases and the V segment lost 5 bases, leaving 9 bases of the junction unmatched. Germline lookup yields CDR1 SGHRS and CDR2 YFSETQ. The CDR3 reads CASRSNDRGVTEAFF. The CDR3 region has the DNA TGCGCCAGCAGATCTAATGACAGGGGGGTCACTGAAGCTTTCTTT.

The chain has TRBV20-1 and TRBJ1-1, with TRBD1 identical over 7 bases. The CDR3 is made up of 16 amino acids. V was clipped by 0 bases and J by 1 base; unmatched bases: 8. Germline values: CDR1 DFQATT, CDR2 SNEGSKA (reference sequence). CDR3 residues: CSARDLLEGANTEAFF. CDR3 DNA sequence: TGCAGTGCTAGAGATCTCCTCGAGGGGGCGAACACTGAAGCTTTCTTT.

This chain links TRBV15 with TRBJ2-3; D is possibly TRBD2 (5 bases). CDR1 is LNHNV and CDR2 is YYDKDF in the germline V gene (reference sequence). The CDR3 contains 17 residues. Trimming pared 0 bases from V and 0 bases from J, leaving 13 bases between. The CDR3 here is CATSRDSEVPSTDTQYF. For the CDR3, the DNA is TGTGCCACCAGCAGAGATTCGGAGGTTCCTAGCACAGATACGCAGTATTTT.

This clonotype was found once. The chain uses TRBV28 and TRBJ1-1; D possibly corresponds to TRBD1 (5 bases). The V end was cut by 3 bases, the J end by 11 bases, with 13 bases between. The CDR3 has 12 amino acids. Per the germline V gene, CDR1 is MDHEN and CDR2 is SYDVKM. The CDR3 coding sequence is TGTGCCAGCAGTTTCATCTGGGGGGTGGCTTTCTTT. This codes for CASSFIWGVAFF.

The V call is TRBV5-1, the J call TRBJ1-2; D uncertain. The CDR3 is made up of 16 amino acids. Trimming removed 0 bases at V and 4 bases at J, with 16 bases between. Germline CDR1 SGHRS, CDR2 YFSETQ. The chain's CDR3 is CASSLVSRPGGYGYTF. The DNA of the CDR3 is TGCGCCAGCAGCTTGGTGAGTCGTCCAGGAGGCTATGGCTACACCTTC.

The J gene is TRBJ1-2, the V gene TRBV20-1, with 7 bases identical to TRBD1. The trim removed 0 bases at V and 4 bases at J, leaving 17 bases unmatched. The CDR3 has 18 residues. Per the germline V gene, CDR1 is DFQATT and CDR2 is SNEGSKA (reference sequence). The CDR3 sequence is CSARDRSTQGIQAYGYTF. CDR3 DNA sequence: TGCAGTGCTAGAGATCGAAGTACACAGGGGATTCAAGCCTATGGCTACACCTTC.

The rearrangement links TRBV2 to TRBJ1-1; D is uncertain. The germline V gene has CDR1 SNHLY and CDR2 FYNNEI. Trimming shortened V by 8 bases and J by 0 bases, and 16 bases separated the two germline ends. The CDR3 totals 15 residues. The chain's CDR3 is CASPFPRALNTEAFF. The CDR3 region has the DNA TGTGCCAGCCCCTTCCCGCGGGCTTTGAACACTGAAGCTTTCTTT.

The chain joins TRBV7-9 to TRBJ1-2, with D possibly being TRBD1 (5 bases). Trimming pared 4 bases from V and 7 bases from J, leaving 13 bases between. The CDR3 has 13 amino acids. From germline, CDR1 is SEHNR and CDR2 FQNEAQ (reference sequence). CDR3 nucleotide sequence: TGTGCCAGCAGCTATGGGGGTCGAGGTGGCTACACCTTC. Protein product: CASSYGGRGGYTF. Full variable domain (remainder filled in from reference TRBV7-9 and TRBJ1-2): DTGVSQNPRHKITKRGQNVTFRCDPISEHNRLYWYRQTLGQGPEFLTYFQNEAQLEKSRLLSDRFSAERPKGSFSTLEIQRTEQGDSAMYLCASSYGGRGGYTFGSGTRLTVV.

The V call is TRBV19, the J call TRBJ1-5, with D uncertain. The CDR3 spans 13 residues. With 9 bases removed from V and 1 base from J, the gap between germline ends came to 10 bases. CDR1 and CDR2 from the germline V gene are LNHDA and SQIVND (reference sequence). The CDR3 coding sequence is TGTGCCAGCAGGAGAGCAAGCAATCAGCCCCAGCATTTT. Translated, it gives CASRRASNQPQHF.

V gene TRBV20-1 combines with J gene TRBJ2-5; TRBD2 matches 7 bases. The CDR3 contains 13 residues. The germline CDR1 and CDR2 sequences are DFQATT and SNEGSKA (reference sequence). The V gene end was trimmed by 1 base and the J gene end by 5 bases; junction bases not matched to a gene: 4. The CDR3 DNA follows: TGCAGTGCTAGAGCAGGGAGGGTCGAGACCCAGTACTTC. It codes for CSARAGRVETQYF.

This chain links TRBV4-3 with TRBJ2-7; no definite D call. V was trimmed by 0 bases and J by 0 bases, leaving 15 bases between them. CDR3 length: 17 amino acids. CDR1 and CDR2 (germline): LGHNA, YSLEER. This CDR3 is CASSQDSEGPSSYEQYF. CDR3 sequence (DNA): TGCGCCAGCAGCCAAGATAGTGAAGGACCAAGCTCCTACGAGCAGTACTTC.

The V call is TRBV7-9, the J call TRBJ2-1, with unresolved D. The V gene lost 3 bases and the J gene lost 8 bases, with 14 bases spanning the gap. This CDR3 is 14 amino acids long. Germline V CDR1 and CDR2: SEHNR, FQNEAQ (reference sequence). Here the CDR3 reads CASSFTGPGYEQFF. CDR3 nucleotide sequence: TGTGCCAGCAGCTTTACGGGCCCCGGCTATGAGCAGTTCTTC.

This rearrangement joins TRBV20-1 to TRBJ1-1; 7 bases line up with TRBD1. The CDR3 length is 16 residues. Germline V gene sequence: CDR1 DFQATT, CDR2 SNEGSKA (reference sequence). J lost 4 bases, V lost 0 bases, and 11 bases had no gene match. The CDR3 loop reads CSARDLSRGPGTEAFF. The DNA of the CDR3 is TGCAGTGCTAGAGATCTTTCGAGGGGGCCCGGCACTGAAGCTTTCTTT.

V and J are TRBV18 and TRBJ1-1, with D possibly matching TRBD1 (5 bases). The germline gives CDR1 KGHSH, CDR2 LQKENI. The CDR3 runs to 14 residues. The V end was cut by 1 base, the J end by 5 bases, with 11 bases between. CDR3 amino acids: CASSPRGRGTEAFF. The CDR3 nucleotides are TGTGCCAGCTCACCACGGGGTCGGGGGACTGAAGCTTTCTTT.

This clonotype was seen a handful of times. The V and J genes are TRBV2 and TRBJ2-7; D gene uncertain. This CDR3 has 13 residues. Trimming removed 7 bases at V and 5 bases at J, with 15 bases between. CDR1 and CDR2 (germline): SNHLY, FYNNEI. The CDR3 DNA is TGTGCCAGCACTGATAGTAGGGCCCACGAGCAGTACTTC. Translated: CASTDSRAHEQYF.

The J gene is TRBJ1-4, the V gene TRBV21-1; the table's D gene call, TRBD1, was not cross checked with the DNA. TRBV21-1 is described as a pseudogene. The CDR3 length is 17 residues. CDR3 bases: TGTGCCAGCAGCAAAGTGAGGAAGGGGACAGTCCCCGGAAAACTGTTTTTT. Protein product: CASSKVRKGTVPGKLFF.